Listed here are 31 T cell receptor beta chains from one sample, sequenced in a study of blood T cells in healthy people across ages. PCR was performed a second time for roughly 7 to 11 cycles using a sample-barcoded 5' primer and a J-beta primer mix. TCRdb reprocessed the 5' RACE reads with MiXCR, giving one entry per CDR3 protein. The sample yields 1.5 million to 2 million distinct CDR3 sequences, 28% seen once. Sequenced sample: blood. The receptor source for this set is a woman in her 30s in good health.

In this sample, this clonotype turned up many times. The CDR3 protein is CASSTDRGTDTQYF. The CDR3 region has the DNA TGTGCCAGCAGCACTGACAGGGGCACAGATACGCAGTATTTT. V gene TRBV7-2 combines with J gene TRBJ2-3, with 7 bases aligning to TRBD1. Trimming at V came to 5 bases and at J to 1 base, leaving 3 bases not matched to a gene. This CDR3 region has 14 residues. The germline CDR1 and CDR2 sequences are SGHTA and FQGNSA. Based on the CDR3 plus reference TRBV7-2 and TRBJ2-3, the full variable domain is GAGVSQSPSNKVTEKGKDVELRCDPISGHTALYWYRQSLGQGLEFLIYFQGNSAPDKSGLPSDRFSAERTGGSVSTLTIQRTQQEDSAVYLCASSTDRGTDTQYFGPGTRLTVL.

In this sample, this clonotype turned up many times. The chain uses TRBV20-1 and TRBJ2-5, with D perhaps TRBD1 (6 bases). V lost 5 bases and J lost 5, with 9 bases in between. The CDR3 consists of 11 residues. The germline V gene has CDR1 DFQATT and CDR2 SNEGSKA (reference sequence). DNA of the CDR3: TGCAGTGCTTGGGGGCGGGAGACCCAGTACTTC. Amino acids: CSAWGRETQYF.

This clonotype occurred a few times. The V gene is TRBV25-1, the J gene TRBJ2-7; D is unclear. There are 13 residues in the CDR3. Germline V gene sequence: CDR1 MGHDK, CDR2 SYGVNS. V lost 0 bases and J lost 4, with 7 bases in between. CDR3 DNA: TGTGCCAGCAGTGAATATCTCAGATACGAGCAGTACTTC. Amino acid sequence: CASSEYLRYEQYF.

Concerning this clonotype itself: A much larger clone sits a single nucleotide away, making a read error possible. V gene TRBV20-1 combines with J gene TRBJ2-7; weak D call: TRBD1 (6 bases). Looked up from germline, CDR1 is DFQATT and CDR2 is SNEGSKA (reference sequence). CDR3 length equals 11 residues. CDR3 sequence reads: CSASKQGEHYF. The CDR3 DNA reads TGCAGTGCTAGTAAACAGGGAGAGCACTACTTC.

The chain has TRBV4-2 and TRBJ1-5; possibly TRBD1 for D (6 bases). With 3 bases removed from V and 6 bases from J, the gap between germline ends came to 21 bases. Germline-derived CDR1 and CDR2 are LGHNA and YNFKEQ. CDR3 size: 17 residues. CDR3 in amino acids: CASSQGAGRGNRQPQHF. The CDR3 DNA follows: TGTGCCAGCAGCCAGGGGGCAGGAAGGGGTAATCGTCAGCCCCAGCATTTT.

A word on this clonotype: One end of the junction is discordant with germline, which a read error may explain. The genes are TRBV7-2 and TRBJ2-3, with D possibly matching TRBD2 (5 bases). Germline V gene lookup returns CDR1 SGHTA and CDR2 FQGNSA. This CDR3 is 14 amino acids long. CDR3 sequence: CAGSLERLTDTQYF. The CDR3 DNA is TGTGCCGGCAGCTTAGAGCGGCTGACAGATACGCAGTATTTT.

The sample holds one count of this clonotype. This could be a read error, since a much larger clone is one nucleotide away. V gene TRBV20-1 combines with J gene TRBJ2-7, with 7 bases matching TRBD2. The last part of the DNA fits TRBJ2-5 better; the J call may be wrong. The germline V gene encodes CDR1 DFQATT and CDR2 SNEGSKA (reference sequence). The CDR3 length is 13 residues. DNA of the CDR3: TGCAGTGCTCTTAGGGAGGGAAGGGAGACCCAGTACTTC. Amino acids: CSALREGRETQYF.

The chain employs TRBV20-1 and TRBJ2-5; 7 bases fit TRBD2. From germline, CDR1 is DFQATT and CDR2 SNEGSKA (reference sequence). Losses at the gene ends were 0 bases for V and 6 bases for J; bases not matched to a gene: 4. The CDR3 is made up of 13 amino acids. The CDR3 DNA follows: TGCAGTGCTAGAGATAGCGGGTGGAAGACCCAGTACTTC. Amino acid sequence: CSARDSGWKTQYF.

This clonotype was counted ten times or more. The chain links TRBV29-1 to TRBJ2-1; tentatively, D is TRBD2 (9 bases). The CDR3 covers 14 residues. Germline V CDR1 and CDR2: SQVTM, ANQGSEA. V dropped 4 bases and J dropped 12 bases, with 22 bases sitting between them. The CDR3 bases are TGCAGCGTTGTCCAGGGGGCTAGCGGGACTCCGCAGTTCTTC. Protein: CSVVQGASGTPQFF.

With respect to this clonotype: It may be a read error: a sequence one base away is much more abundant. J is TRBJ2-5 and V is TRBV20-1, with TRBD2 matching 7 bases. The DNA end lines up better with TRBJ2-1; the J call may be wrong. Germline V gene data show CDR1 as DFQATT and CDR2 as SNEGSKA (reference sequence). This CDR3 has 17 amino acids. As DNA, the CDR3 is TGCAGTGCTAGAGATCTCCGGGAGCGGGGCTTTCAAGAGACCCAGTTCTTC. Encoded protein: CSARDLRERGFQETQFF.

This clonotype was counted only a few times. Being one base from a much bigger clone, this may be a read error. The rearrangement joins TRBV29-1 to TRBJ2-5; 12 bases fit TRBD2. Trimming took 3 bases from V and 11 from J; bases not matched to a gene: 13. This CDR3 has 15 residues. Per germline, CDR1 SQVTM and CDR2 ANQGSEA. Here the CDR3 DNA reads TGCAGCGTTGACGCGACTAGCGGGAGTCTTAATGAGCAGTACTTC. Translated, it gives CSVDATSGSLNEQYF.

A few counts support this clonotype. The V and J genes are TRBV4-1 and TRBJ1-2; 7 bases are shared with TRBD1. V lost 2 bases to trimming and J lost 5 bases; unmatched junction nucleotides: 11. The CDR3 consists of 16 residues. Per germline, CDR1 MGHRA and CDR2 YSYEKL. In nucleotides, the CDR3 is TGCGCCAGCAGCCAACCCGGGGCAGGGGGAAGGTATGGCTACACCTTC. Translation: CASSQPGAGGRYGYTF.

This clonotype has just a few counts. V usage is TRBV20-1 and J usage is TRBJ1-2, with 9 bases identical to TRBD1. Germline assignment: CDR1 DFQATT and CDR2 SNEGSKA (reference sequence). V gave up 6 bases and J gave up 5 bases; unmatched junction bases: 7. There are 13 residues in the CDR3. The CDR3 bases are TGCAGTGCCGTCGGACAGGGGTTTTATGGCTACACCTTC. Encoded protein: CSAVGQGFYGYTF.

The rearrangement uses TRBV20-1 and TRBJ1-6, with unresolved D. Germline CDR1 is DFQATT and CDR2 is SNEGSKA (reference sequence). Deletions cut 5 bases from V and 3 bases from J, with 11 bases between. The CDR3 loop spans 14 amino acids. DNA for the CDR3: TGCAGTGCTTTCCGGGCTTTCTATAATTCACCCCTCCACTTT. Its translation is CSAFRAFYNSPLHF.

This clonotype has more than one count but fewer than ten. The DNA for the CDR3 is TGTGCCAGCAGCCCGACATCGCGAGGGCCGCACAATGAGCAGTTCTTC. Translated, it gives CASSPTSRGPHNEQFF. The V and J genes are TRBV11-2 and TRBJ2-1; D is perhaps TRBD2 (5 bases). The CDR3 contains 16 residues. Trimming left V 5 bases short and J 5 bases short, with 19 bases between. Germline V gene lookup returns CDR1 SGHAT and CDR2 FQNNGV.

The V call is TRBV3-1, the J call TRBJ2-1, with D perhaps TRBD1 or TRBD2 (6 bases each). Trimming removed 4 bases from V and 7 bases from J, with 17 bases in between. Per the germline V gene, CDR1 is LGHDT and CDR2 is YNNKEL (reference sequence). This CDR3 contains 15 residues. The CDR3 region is CASSLFLGGGNEQFF. As DNA, the CDR3 is TGTGCCAGCAGCCTTTTTCTGGGGGGCGGAAATGAGCAGTTCTTC.

V is TRBV7-6 and J is TRBJ2-7; possibly TRBD2 for D (6 bases). Trimming removed 1 base from V and 3 bases from J, with 13 bases in between. The CDR3 runs to 15 residues. Germline CDR1 is SGHVS and CDR2 is FNYEAQ. The CDR3 region has the DNA TGTGCCAGCAGCTTAGGGAGCCTAGCGAACTACGAGCAGTACTTC. Amino acids: CASSLGSLANYEQYF.

This clonotype was detected ten times or more. This chain links TRBV4-3 with TRBJ2-7, with TRBD1 matching over 9 bases. Germline V lookup: CDR1 LGHNA, CDR2 YSLEER. The trim removed 0 bases at V and 7 bases at J, leaving 10 bases unmatched. This CDR3 spans 16 amino acids. The CDR3 sequence: CASSQDFGTGQDEQYF. The CDR3 nucleotides are TGCGCCAGCAGCCAAGATTTCGGGACAGGGCAGGATGAGCAGTACTTC.

As for this clonotype: With a much larger clone just one base away, this may be a read error. V is TRBV15 and J is TRBJ2-5, with 9 bases lining up with TRBD2. With V trimmed by 3 bases and J by 7 bases, 27 bases remained unmatched. This CDR3 has 21 residues. Germline values: CDR1 LNHNV, CDR2 YYDKDF (reference sequence). CDR3 sequence (DNA): TGTGCCACCAGCAGCCCAAACTCAAACTACAGAGTAGCGGGGGTGAGGGGGACCCAGTACTTC. As protein: CATSSPNSNYRVAGVRGTQYF.

This clonotype was observed at least ten times. The V and J genes are TRBV12-3 or TRBV12-4 and TRBJ2-5, with D uncertain. This CDR3 has 13 residues. Trimming took 6 bases from V and 3 from J, leaving 11 bases between them. The CDR3 protein is CASRTDGEETQYF. DNA for the CDR3: TGTGCCAGCAGGACGGACGGAGAAGAGACCCAGTACTTC.

The rearrangement links TRBV30 to TRBJ2-1; the match to TRBD2 covers 7 bases. V trimming: 4 bases; J trimming: 5 bases; junction bases outside the gene matches: 2. The CDR3 extends over 12 amino acids. Germline V lookup: CDR1 GTSNPN, CDR2 SVGIG (reference sequence). The CDR3 loop reads CAWTSGNNEQFF. In DNA form, the CDR3 reads TGTGCCTGGACTAGCGGCAACAATGAGCAGTTCTTC.

The gene calls are TRBV12-3 or TRBV12-4 and TRBJ1-4; the match to TRBD1 covers 9 bases. The CDR3 has 15 amino acids. Losses at the gene ends were 6 bases for V and 9 bases for J; bases not matched to a gene: 11. CDR3 region: CASSQTGGRLKKLFF. In DNA, the CDR3 is TGTGCCAGCAGCCAAACAGGGGGCAGGTTGAAAAAACTGTTTTTT.

The genes are TRBV20-1 and TRBJ2-7; D uncertain. V dropped 7 bases and J dropped 3 bases, with 13 bases sitting between them. This CDR3 comprises 12 residues. Looked up from germline, CDR1 is DFQATT and CDR2 is SNEGSKA (reference sequence). The CDR3, as DNA: TGCAGTGGGGTGGCCGAAGACTACGAGCAGTACTTC. Translation: CSGVAEDYEQYF.

This clonotype was detected ten times or more. The chain recombines TRBV5-1 with TRBJ2-7; TRBD2 might be the D (6 bases). The ends were cut back, 6 bases at V and 0 bases at J, with 16 bases in the middle. CDR3 length: 15 amino acids. Germline V lookup: CDR1 SGHRS, CDR2 YFSETQ. The CDR3 protein is CASTPGGLNSYEQYF. As DNA, the CDR3 is TGCGCCAGCACTCCAGGAGGGTTGAACTCCTACGAGCAGTACTTC.

In this sample, this clonotype turned up many times. The chain couples TRBV7-9 to TRBJ2-1; 14 bases map to TRBD2. The trim removed 5 bases at V and 8 bases at J, leaving 5 bases unmatched. The CDR3 consists of 15 residues. The germline V gene has CDR1 SEHNR and CDR2 FQNEAQ (reference sequence). CDR3 nucleotides: TGTGCCAGCAGCCTAACGGGACTAGCGGGAGATGAGCAGTTCTTC. Its protein is CASSLTGLAGDEQFF.

The V and J genes are TRBV7-2 and TRBJ2-5; TRBD2 might be the D (5 bases). The length of the CDR3 is 14 residues. CDR1 is SGHTA and CDR2 is FQGNSA in the germline V gene. Trimming stripped 1 base from V and 5 bases from J, with 11 bases between. The CDR3 sequence: CASSLGRQSETQYF. CDR3 sequence (DNA): TGTGCCAGCAGCTTAGGGAGGCAAAGCGAGACCCAGTACTTC.

This clonotype showed up many times. The chain uses TRBV4-1 and TRBJ2-6; a possible D gene is TRBD1 (8 bases). Germline CDR1 reads MGHRA; CDR2 reads YSYEKL. V shed 2 bases and J shed 2 bases, with 16 bases lying between them. The CDR3 is 18 residues long. The CDR3: CASSQSTGGATGANVLTF. CDR3 bases: TGCGCCAGCAGCCAATCAACAGGGGGGGCCACTGGGGCCAACGTCCTGACTTTC.

The chain uses TRBV6-2 or TRBV6-3 and TRBJ2-7, with TRBD1 as a possible D gene (5 bases). Germline CDR1 reads MNHEY; CDR2 reads SVGEGT. This CDR3 region has 14 residues. The V gene lost 4 bases and the J gene lost 6 bases, with 16 bases spanning the gap. This CDR3 reads CASSSDRQGGEQYF. The CDR3 nucleotides are TGTGCCAGCAGTTCCGACCGCCAGGGTGGCGAGCAGTACTTC.

The count of this clonotype is one. The chain carries TRBV21-1 and TRBJ2-1; TRBD1 is the table's D call and was not checked against the DNA. TRBV21-1 is an annotated pseudogene. This CDR3 is built from 21 residues. CDR3 protein: CASSKRDRAPKSGYPRNEQFF. The CDR3 DNA sequence: TGTGCCAGCAGCAAGCGGGACAGAGCCCCTAAAAGCGGATACCCCAGGAATGAGCAGTTCTTC.

This rearrangement joins TRBV30 to TRBJ2-6; D perhaps matches TRBD1 (6 bases). The CDR3 is 18 residues long. V was pared by 0 bases and J by 0 bases, with 15 bases between. Germline values: CDR1 GTSNPN, CDR2 SVGIG (reference sequence). The CDR3 nucleotides read TGTGCCTGGAGTGTATGGGGGCAGGGAACCTCTGGGGCCAACGTCCTGACTTTC. It specifies CAWSVWGQGTSGANVLTF.

V usage is TRBV5-1 and J usage is TRBJ2-1; D is unclear. V lost 5 bases to trimming and J lost 5 bases, with 11 bases between them. The CDR3 is 13 residues long. Germline CDR1 and CDR2: SGHRS and YFSETQ. CDR3 loop: CASRAATDNEQFF. The CDR3 DNA is TGCGCCAGCAGGGCGGCCACTGACAATGAGCAGTTCTTC.